This T cell receptor (beta chain) was sequenced during a study of blood T cell repertoires in COVID-19. Study-wide context: T cells, B-cell-depleted T cells, or PBMCs supplied cDNA or gDNA.

In the original processing: It was from reference gene primer amplification that nucleated cell counts were estimated. Clones were read by immunoSEQ multiplex PCR, and TCRdb kept only the in-frame ones, dropping some. V, J and clone size are taken as reported in that table, and D and trimming were inferred from the DNA itself. The sample carries about 260,000 clones, 75% to 90% recorded once. Deletions cut 5 bases from V and 3 bases from J, with 15 bases between. The germline V gene encodes CDR1 SEHNR and CDR2 FQNEAQ (reference sequence). This CDR3 is built from 15 residues. The chain has TRBV7-9 and TRBJ2-3; D perhaps matches TRBD2 (7 bases). Sequences were obtained from PBMCs or T cells enriched from blood (not recorded which). The receptor comes from a middle-aged man who had been exposed to COVID-19. CDR3 loop: CASSPWGGLTDTQYF. CDR3 bases: TGTGCCAGCAGCCCATGGGGGGGCCTGACAGATACGCAGTATTTT.